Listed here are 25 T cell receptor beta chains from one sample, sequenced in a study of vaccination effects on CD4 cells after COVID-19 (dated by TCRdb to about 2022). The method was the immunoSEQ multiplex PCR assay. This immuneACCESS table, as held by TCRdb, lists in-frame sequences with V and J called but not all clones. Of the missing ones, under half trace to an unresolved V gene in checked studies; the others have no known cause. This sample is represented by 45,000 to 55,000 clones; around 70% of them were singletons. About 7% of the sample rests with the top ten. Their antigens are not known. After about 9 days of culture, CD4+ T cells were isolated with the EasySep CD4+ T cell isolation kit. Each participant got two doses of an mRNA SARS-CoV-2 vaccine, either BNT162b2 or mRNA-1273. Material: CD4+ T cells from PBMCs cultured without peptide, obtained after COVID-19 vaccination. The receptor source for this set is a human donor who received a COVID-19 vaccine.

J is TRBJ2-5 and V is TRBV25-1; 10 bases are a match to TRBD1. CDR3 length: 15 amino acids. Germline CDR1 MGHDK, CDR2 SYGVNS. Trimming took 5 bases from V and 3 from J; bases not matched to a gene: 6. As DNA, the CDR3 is TGTGCCAGCAGTCGACAGGGGGCGGGTAAAGAGACCCAGTACTTC. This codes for CASSRQGAGKETQYF.

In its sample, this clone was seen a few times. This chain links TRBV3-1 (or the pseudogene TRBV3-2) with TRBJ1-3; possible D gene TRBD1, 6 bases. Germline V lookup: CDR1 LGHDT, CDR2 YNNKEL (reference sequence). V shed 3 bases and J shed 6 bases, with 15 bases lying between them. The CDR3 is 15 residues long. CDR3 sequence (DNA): TGTGCCAGCAGCCAGCCGGGACATTTTTTAAACACCATATATTTT. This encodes CASSQPGHFLNTIYF.

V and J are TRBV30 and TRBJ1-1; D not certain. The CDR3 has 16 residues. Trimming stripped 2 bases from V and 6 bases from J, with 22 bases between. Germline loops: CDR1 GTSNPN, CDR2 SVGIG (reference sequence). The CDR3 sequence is CAWSKMAQLPTPEAFF. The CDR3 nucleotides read TGTGCCTGGAGTAAGATGGCACAACTACCCACGCCTGAAGCTTTCTTT. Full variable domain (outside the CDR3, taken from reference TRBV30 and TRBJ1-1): SQTIHQWPATLVQPVGSPLSLECTVEGTSNPNLYWYRQAAGRGLQLLFYSVGIGQISSEVPQNLSASRPQDRQFILSSKKLLLSDSGFYLCAWSKMAQLPTPEAFFGQGTRLTVV.

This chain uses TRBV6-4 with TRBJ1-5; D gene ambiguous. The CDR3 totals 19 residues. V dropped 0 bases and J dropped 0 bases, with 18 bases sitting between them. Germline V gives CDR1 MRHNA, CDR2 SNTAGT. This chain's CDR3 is CASSDSEKGETYSNQPQHF. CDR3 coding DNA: TGTGCCAGCAGTGACTCGGAAAAGGGAGAAACCTATAGCAATCAGCCCCAGCATTTT.

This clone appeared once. The CDR3 region has the DNA TGTGCCAGCAAAGTGGGGCCTGGGGAAAAACTGTTTTTT. Protein: CASKVGPGEKLFF. This chain joins TRBV6-5 and TRBJ1-4; D perhaps matches TRBD1 (5 bases). The V end lost 7 bases, the J end lost 8 bases, and 14 bases lay between the germline ends. This CDR3 has 13 amino acids. Germline values: CDR1 MNHEY, CDR2 SVGAGI.

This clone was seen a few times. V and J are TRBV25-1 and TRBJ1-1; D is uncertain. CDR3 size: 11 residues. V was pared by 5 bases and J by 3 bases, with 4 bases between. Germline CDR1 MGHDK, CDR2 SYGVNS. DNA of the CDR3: TGTGCCAGCAGTTTGTACACTGAAGCTTTCTTT. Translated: CASSLYTEAFF.

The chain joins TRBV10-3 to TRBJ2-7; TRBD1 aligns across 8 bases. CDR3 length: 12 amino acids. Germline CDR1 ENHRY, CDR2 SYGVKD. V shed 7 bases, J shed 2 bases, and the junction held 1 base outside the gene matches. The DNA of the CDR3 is TGTGCCATCACGACAGGGGCCTACGAGCAGTACTTC. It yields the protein CAITTGAYEQYF.

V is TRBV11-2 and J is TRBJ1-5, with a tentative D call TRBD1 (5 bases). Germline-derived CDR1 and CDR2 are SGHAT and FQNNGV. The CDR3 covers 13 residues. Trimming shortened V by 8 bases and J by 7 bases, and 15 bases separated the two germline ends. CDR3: CASGRDAQQPQHF. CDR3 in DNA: TGTGCCAGCGGACGGGACGCTCAGCAGCCCCAGCATTTT. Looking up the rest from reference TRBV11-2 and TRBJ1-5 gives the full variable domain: EAGVAQSPRYKIIEKRQSVAFWCNPISGHATLYWYQQILGQGPKLLIQFQNNGVVDDSQLPKDRFSAERLKGVDSTLKIQPAKLEDSAVYLCASGRDAQQPQHFGDGTRLSIL.

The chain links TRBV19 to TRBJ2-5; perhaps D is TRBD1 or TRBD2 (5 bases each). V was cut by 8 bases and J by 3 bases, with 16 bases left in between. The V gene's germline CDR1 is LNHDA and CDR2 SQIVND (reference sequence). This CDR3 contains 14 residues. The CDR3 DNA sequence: TGTGCCAGTCGTACTGGGGGTGGGGAAGAGACCCAGTACTTC. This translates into CASRTGGGEETQYF.

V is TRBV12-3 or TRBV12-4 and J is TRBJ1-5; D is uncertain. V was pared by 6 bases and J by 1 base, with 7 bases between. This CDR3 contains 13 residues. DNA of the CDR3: TGTGCCAGCAGCCTTAAAAGCAATCAGCCCCAGCATTTT. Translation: CASSLKSNQPQHF.

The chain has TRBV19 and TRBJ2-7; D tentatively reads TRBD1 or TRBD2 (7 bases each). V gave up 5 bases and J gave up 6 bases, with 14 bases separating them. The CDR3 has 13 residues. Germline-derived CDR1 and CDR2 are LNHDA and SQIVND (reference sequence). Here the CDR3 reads CASSFAGGGEQYF. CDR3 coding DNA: TGTGCCAGTAGTTTCGCAGGGGGGGGCGAGCAGTACTTC.

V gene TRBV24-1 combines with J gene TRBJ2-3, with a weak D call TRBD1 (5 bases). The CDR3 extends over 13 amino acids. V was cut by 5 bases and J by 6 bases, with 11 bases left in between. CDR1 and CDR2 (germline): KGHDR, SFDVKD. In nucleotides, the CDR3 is TGTGCCACCAGTGGACATTCAGGGGATACGCAGTATTTT. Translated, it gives CATSGHSGDTQYF.

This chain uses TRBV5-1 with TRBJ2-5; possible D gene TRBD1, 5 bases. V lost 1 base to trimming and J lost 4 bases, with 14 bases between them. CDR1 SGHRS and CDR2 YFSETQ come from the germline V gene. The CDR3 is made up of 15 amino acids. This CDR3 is CASSLSGHPSETQYF. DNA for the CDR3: TGCGCCAGCAGCTTGTCAGGGCATCCATCAGAGACCCAGTACTTC. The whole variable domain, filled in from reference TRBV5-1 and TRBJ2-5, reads KAGVTQTPRYLIKTRGQQVTLSCSPISGHRSVSWYQQTPGQGLQFLFEYFSETQRNKGNFPGRFSGRQFSNSRSEMNVSTLELGDSALYLCASSLSGHPSETQYFGPGTRLLVL.

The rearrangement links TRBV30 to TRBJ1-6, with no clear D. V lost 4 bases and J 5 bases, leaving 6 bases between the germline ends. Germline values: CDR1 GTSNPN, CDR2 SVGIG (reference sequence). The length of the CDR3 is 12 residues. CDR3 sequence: CAWTGNNSPLHF. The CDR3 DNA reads TGTGCCTGGACGGGGAATAATTCACCCCTCCACTTT.

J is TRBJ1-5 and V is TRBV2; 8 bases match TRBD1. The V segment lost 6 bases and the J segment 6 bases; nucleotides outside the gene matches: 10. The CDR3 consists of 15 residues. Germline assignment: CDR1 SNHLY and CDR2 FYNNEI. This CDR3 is CASRPQGAISQPQHF. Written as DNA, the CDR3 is TGTGCCAGCAGACCCCAGGGGGCGATTAGTCAGCCCCAGCATTTT.

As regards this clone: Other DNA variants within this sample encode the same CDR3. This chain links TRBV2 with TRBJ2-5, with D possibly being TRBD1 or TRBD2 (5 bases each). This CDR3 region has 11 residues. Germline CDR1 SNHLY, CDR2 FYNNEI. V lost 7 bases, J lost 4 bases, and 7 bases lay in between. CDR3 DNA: TGTGCCAGCAAGGGGACAGAGACCCAGTACTTC. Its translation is CASKGTETQYF.

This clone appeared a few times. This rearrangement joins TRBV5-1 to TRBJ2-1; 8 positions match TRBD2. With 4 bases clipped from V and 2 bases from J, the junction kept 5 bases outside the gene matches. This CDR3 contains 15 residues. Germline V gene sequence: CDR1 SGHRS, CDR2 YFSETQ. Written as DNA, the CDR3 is TGCGCCAGCAGCACCGGGGGGGCAACCTACAATGAGCAGTTCTTC. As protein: CASSTGGATYNEQFF.

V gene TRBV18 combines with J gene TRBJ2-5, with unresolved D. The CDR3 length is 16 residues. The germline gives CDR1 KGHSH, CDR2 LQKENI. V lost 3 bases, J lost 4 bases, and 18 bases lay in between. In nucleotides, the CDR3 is TGTGCCAGCTCACCGAACAGTCGGATAGCCGGAGAGACCCAGTACTTC. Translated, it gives CASSPNSRIAGETQYF.

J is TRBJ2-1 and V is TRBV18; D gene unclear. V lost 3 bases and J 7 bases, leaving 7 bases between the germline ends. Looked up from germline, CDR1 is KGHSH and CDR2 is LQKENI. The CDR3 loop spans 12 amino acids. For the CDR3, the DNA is TGTGCCAGCTCACCTTTGGCTAATGAGCAGTTCTTC. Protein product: CASSPLANEQFF.

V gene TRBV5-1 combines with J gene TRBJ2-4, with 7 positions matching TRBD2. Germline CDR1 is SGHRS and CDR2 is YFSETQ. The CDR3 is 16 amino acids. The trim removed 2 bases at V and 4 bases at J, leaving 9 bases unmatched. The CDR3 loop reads CASSFVDGRRKNIQYF. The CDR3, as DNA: TGCGCCAGCAGCTTTGTAGACGGGAGGAGGAAAAACATTCAGTACTTC.

The CDR3 sequence: CASSPQGMYGYTF. The CDR3 DNA reads as TGTGCCAGTAGTCCCCAGGGAATGTATGGCTACACCTTC. The chain is built from TRBV19 and TRBJ1-2, with a weak D call TRBD1 (5 bases). V was trimmed by 5 bases and J by 5 bases, leaving 12 bases between them. Germline CDR1 and CDR2: LNHDA and SQIVND (reference sequence). CDR3 size: 13 residues. Supplemented by reference TRBV19 and TRBJ1-2, the full variable domain reads DGGITQSPKYLFRKEGQNVTLSCEQNLNHDAMYWYRQDPGQGLRLIYYSQIVNDFQKGDIAEGYSVSREKKESFPLTVTSAQKNPTAFYLCASSPQGMYGYTFGSGTRLTVV.

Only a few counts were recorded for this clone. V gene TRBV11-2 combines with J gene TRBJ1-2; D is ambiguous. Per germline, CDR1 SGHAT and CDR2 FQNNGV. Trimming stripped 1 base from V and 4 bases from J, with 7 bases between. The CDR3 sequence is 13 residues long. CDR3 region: CASSLGLFYGYTF. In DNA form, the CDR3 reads TGTGCCAGCAGCTTAGGACTCTTCTATGGCTACACCTTC.

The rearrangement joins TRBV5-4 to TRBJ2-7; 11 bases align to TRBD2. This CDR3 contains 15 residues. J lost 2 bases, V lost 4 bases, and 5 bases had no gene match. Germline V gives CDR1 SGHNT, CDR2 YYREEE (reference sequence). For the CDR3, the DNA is TGTGCCAGCAGCCCGGGACTAGCGGAAACCTACGAGCAGTACTTC. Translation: CASSPGLAETYEQYF.

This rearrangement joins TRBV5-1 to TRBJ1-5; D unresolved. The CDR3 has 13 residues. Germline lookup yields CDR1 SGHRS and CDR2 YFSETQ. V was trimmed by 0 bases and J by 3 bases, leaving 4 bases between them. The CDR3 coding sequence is TGCGCCAGCAGCTTGGGACTCAATCAGCCCCAGCATTTT. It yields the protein CASSLGLNQPQHF.

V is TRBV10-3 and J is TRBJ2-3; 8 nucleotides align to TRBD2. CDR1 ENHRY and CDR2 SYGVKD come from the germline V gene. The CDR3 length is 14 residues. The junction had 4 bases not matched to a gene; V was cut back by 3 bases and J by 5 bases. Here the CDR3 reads CAISDSGGEDTQYF. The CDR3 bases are TGTGCCATCAGTGACAGCGGGGGTGAAGATACGCAGTATTTT.